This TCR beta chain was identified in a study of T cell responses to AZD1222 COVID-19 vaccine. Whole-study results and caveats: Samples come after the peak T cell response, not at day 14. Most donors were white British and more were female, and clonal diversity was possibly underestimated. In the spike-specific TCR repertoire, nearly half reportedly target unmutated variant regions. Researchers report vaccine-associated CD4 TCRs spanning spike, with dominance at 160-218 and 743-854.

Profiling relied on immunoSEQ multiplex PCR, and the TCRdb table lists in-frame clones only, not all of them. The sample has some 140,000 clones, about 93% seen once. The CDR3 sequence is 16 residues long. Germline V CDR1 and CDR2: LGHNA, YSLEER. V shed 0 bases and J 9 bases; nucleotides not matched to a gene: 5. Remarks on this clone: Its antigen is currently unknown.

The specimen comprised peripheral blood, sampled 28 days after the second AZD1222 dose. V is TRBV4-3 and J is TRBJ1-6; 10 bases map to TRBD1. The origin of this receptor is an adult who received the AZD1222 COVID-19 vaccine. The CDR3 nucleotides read TGCGCCAGCAGCCAAGATTTTGGGACAGGGGTTTCACCCCTCCACTTT. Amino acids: CASSQDFGTGVSPLHF.